A selection of T cell receptor beta chains follows, all from one sample in a study of T-cell reconstitution after alpha-beta-depleted transplantation in children. TCRdb reanalysed the PCR reads using MiXCR and keeps one entry per CDR3 protein. The data show about 120,000 distinct CDR3 sequences, about a tenth seen once. The sample here was PBMCs from the stem cell graft donor, taken from the stem cell graft. All receptors come from a human donor who donated a stem cell graft to a child with acute lymphoblastic leukemia. The CDR3 runs from the conserved cysteine through the conserved F or W. The order of the fields is J gene, clone size, D gene, V gene, CDR3 DNA, CDR3 protein. A D gene is named only where the DNA matches it firmly. Rows may omit the clone size; those that give it use once, few, many or a size class.

TRBJ1-1	many	TRBD1	TRBV12-3/TRBV12-4	TGTGCCAGCAGTCCCCGTGGGGGACAGCAAGCTTTCTTT	CASSPRGGQQAFF
TRBJ1-2	many	-	TRBV12-3/TRBV12-4	TGTGCCAGCAGTGGACACCGATTTAACTATGGCTACACCTTC	CASSGHRFNYGYTF
TRBJ2-2	many	-	TRBV7-2	TGTGCCAGCAGCTCCCCGGACGGGCTGAACACCGGGGAGCTGTTTTTT	CASSSPDGLNTGELFF
TRBJ2-5	-	TRBD2	TRBV3-1	TGTGCCACCTGCCCGAGACTACTAGCGGGGGGCCAAGAGACCCAGTACTTC	CATCPRLLAGGQETQYF
TRBJ1-2	once	-	TRBV20-1	TGCAGTGCGTCACGAATATCTAACTATGGCTACACCTTC	CSASRISNYGYTF
TRBJ2-5	-	-	TRBV6-1	TGTGCCAGCAATCAGGCCCAGGGAGGAGAGACCCAGTACTTC	CASNQAQGGETQYF
TRBJ2-1	-	TRBD1	TRBV5-6	TGTGCCAGCAGGCACGGGACAGGCTACAATGAGCAGTTCTTC	CASRHGTGYNEQFF
TRBJ1-3	many	-	TRBV11-2	TGTGCCAGCAGCTTAGTTAGGCGGAGCGCGACAATCTCTGGAAACACCATATATTTT	CASSLVRRSATISGNTIYF
TRBJ2-3	many	-	TRBV5-1	TGCGCCAGCAGCTTGGCCGGGAACACAGATACGCAGTATTTT	CASSLAGNTDTQYF
TRBJ2-1	many	TRBD2	TRBV7-2	TGTGCCAGCAGCTTAGCTAGCGGGGGTTCCTACAATGAGCAGTTCTTC	CASSLASGGSYNEQFF
TRBJ2-7	many	TRBD1	TRBV20-1	TGCAGTGCTACGTACCCTATGACAGGGAACGAGCAGTACTTC	CSATYPMTGNEQYF
TRBJ2-7	-	TRBD1	TRBV3-1	TGTGCCAGCAGCCTGAGACAGGGCGCGAGCTGCGAGCAGCACTTC	CASSLRQGASCEQHF
TRBJ2-2	few	TRBD2	TRBV12-3/TRBV12-4	TGTGCCAGCTGTCCTCAAAGGACTAGCGCCTCCCGGGGGACCGGGGAGCTGTTTTTT	CASCPQRTSASRGTGELFF
TRBJ1-3	many	-	TRBV3-1	TGTGCCAGCAGCCAAGATCCAGCTGGAAACACCATATATTTT	CASSQDPAGNTIYF
TRBJ2-1	many	-	TRBV5-1	TGCGCCAGCAGCTTGAGGGGGGACCGTGACAATGAGCAGTTCTTC	CASSLRGDRDNEQFF
TRBJ2-3	many	-	TRBV24-1	TGTGCCACCAGTGACCACCGAGCGGATGAGGTTGCAGATACGCAGTATTTT	CATSDHRADEVADTQYF
TRBJ1-2	many	-	TRBV12-3/TRBV12-4	TGTGCCAGCAGGGACAGCGATGGCTACACCTTC	CASRDSDGYTF
TRBJ2-7	many	TRBD2	TRBV10-3	TGTGCCATCAGCAGTCCGGGACTAGCGGAGGAGCAGTACTTC	CAISSPGLAEEQYF
TRBJ2-2	many	TRBD1	TRBV5-6	TGTGCCAGCAGCCCGGGACAGACCGGGGAGCTGTTTTTT	CASSPGQTGELFF
TRBJ2-7	few	-	TRBV12-3/TRBV12-4	TGTGCCAGCGGCAGCCCCTACGAGCAGTACTTC	CASGSPYEQYF
TRBJ1-1	many	-	TRBV12-3/TRBV12-4	TGTGCCAGCAGTTCCTTTCAGGAGAACACTGAAGCTTTCTTT	CASSSFQENTEAFF
TRBJ2-4	many	-	TRBV11-2	TGTGCCAGCAGCTTAGAGCGGAGGCACATTCAGTACTTC	CASSLERRHIQYF
TRBJ2-1	many	TRBD2	TRBV5-1	TGCGCCAGCAGCTTCTCTAGCGGGAGACCTTCCTACAATGAGCAGTTCTTC	CASSFSSGRPSYNEQFF
TRBJ2-7	many	-	TRBV20-1	TGCAGTGCTAGGGCTATTCGGGACAACTCCTACGAGCAGTACTTC	CSARAIRDNSYEQYF
TRBJ2-7	-	-	TRBV9	TGTGCCAGCAGCGTAGACCCACGCGGGGGCCAAGGCGAGGGCGAGCAGTACTTC	CASSVDPRGGQGEGEQYF
TRBJ2-2	-	-	TRBV27	TGTGCCAGCAGTTCCTACGGAGGGAACACCGGGGAGCTGTTTTTT	CASSSYGGNTGELFF
TRBJ2-3	many	-	TRBV5-1	TGCGCCAGCAGCTTGCGGCAGAATACAGATACGCAGTATTTT	CASSLRQNTDTQYF
TRBJ2-7	many	-	TRBV19	TGTGCCAGTAGTCCTCAGCGCGGCTTGGCCTACGAGCAGTACTTC	CASSPQRGLAYEQYF
TRBJ1-2	many	-	TRBV7-9	TGTGCCAGCAGCTTAGCGGGGCAGGGTCGTGGCTACACCTTC	CASSLAGQGRGYTF
TRBJ2-1	few	TRBD1	TRBV7-6	TGTGCCAGCAGCTTTGGGACAGGGGTCAATGAGCAGTTCTTC	CASSFGTGVNEQFF
TRBJ2-7	many	-	TRBV20-1	TGCAGTGCTATCAACAATTATTACGAGCAGTACTTC	CSAINNYYEQYF
TRBJ2-3	-	TRBD2	TRBV12-3/TRBV12-4	TGTGCCAGCAGTTTAGAGTGGAGAGCTAGCGGGGGCCCAGATACGCAGTATTTT	CASSLEWRASGGPDTQYF
TRBJ2-2	many	-	TRBV5-1	TGCGCCAGCAGCGCGGACAGTTCCGGGGAGCTGTTTTTT	CASSADSSGELFF
TRBJ2-6	many	-	TRBV27	TGTGCCAGCAGTTTTGAGATTGCGAGGACCTCTGGGGCCAACGTCCTGACTTTC	CASSFEIARTSGANVLTF
TRBJ2-5	many	TRBD1	TRBV20-1	TGCAGTGCTAGAGATCCCGGACAGGGCCAAGAGACCCAGTACTTC	CSARDPGQGQETQYF
TRBJ2-6	many	-	TRBV14	TGTGCCAGCAGCCACTTGGACGGGGTCGTCCTGACTTTC	CASSHLDGVVLTF
TRBJ1-1	many	TRBD1	TRBV5-1	TGCGCCAGCAGCTTGGCCGGGGGGAAGAAGGGGGCGCCTGGGGCTGAAGCTTTCTTT	CASSLAGGKKGAPGAEAFF
TRBJ2-7	many	-	TRBV5-1	TGCGCCAGCAGCTTGGCTAGTTCTGACGAGCAGTACTTC	CASSLASSDEQYF
TRBJ1-6	many	-	TRBV12-3/TRBV12-4	TGTGCCAGCAGTTTGGCCCGGGGAAACTATAATTCACCCCTCCACTTT	CASSLARGNYNSPLHF